This is a list of T cell receptor beta chains from one sample in a study of Graves' ophthalmopathy and Graves' hyperthyroidism. One entry per CDR3 protein results from TCRdb running MiXCR on the multiplex PCR reads. The sample holds roughly 480,000 distinct CDR3 sequences, around 15% seen once. The sequenced material came from blood. The receptors stem from a woman in her thirties with Graves' ophthalmopathy. Each CDR3 is given with its conserved first and last residue. Fields, in order: D gene, clone size, J gene, V gene, CDR3 protein, CDR3 DNA. D genes are given only for firm matches. Where a row states a size, it is once, few, many or the class of an expanded clone; other rows omit it.

d_gene: TRBD2; abundance: many; j_gene: TRBJ2-7; v_gene: TRBV30; CDR3aa: CAWSPHAGGRKARYF; CDR3nt: TGTGCCTGGAGTCCACACGCTGGCGGGAGAAAGGCCCGGTACTTC
d_gene: TRBD1; abundance: many; j_gene: TRBJ1-1; v_gene: TRBV5-1; CDR3aa: CASSWGQSAFF; CDR3nt: TGCGCCAGCAGCTGGGGACAGTCGGCTTTCTTT
d_gene: NA; abundance: many; j_gene: TRBJ1-2; v_gene: TRBV6-1; CDR3aa: CASSAQAIPNYGYTF; CDR3nt: TGTGCCAGCAGTGCGCAGGCGATTCCTAACTATGGCTACACCTTC
d_gene: NA; abundance: many; j_gene: TRBJ2-5; v_gene: TRBV12-3/TRBV12-4; CDR3aa: CASSPPPQETQYF; CDR3nt: TGTGCCAGCAGTCCCCCACCCCAAGAGACCCAGTACTTC
d_gene: TRBD1; abundance: few; j_gene: TRBJ1-2; v_gene: TRBV4-1; CDR3aa: CASSLRTGSGNGYTF; CDR3nt: TGCGCCAGCAGCCTCCGGACAGGGTCTGGAAATGGCTACACCTTC
d_gene: NA; abundance: many; j_gene: TRBJ2-7; v_gene: TRBV30; CDR3aa: CAWSAGGGRDEQYF; CDR3nt: TGTGCCTGGAGTGCAGGCGGGGGCCGGGACGAGCAGTACTTC
d_gene: TRBD1; abundance: few; j_gene: TRBJ2-1; v_gene: TRBV6-1; CDR3aa: CASRIQGGRTSNEQFF; CDR3nt: TGTGCCAGCAGGATACAGGGGGGCCGTACGTCCAATGAGCAGTTCTTC
d_gene: NA; abundance: many; j_gene: TRBJ2-4; v_gene: TRBV24-1; CDR3aa: CATSDGTLAKNIQYF; CDR3nt: TGTGCCACCAGTGATGGCACCCTAGCCAAAAACATTCAGTACTTC
d_gene: NA; abundance: many; j_gene: TRBJ1-5; v_gene: TRBV19; CDR3aa: CASSPSTAGRAPQPQHF; CDR3nt: TGTGCCAGTAGCCCCTCCACGGCGGGAAGGGCCCCTCAGCCCCAGCATTTT
d_gene: NA; abundance: many; j_gene: TRBJ1-5; v_gene: TRBV28; CDR3aa: CASWGIRQPQHF; CDR3nt: TGTGCCAGCTGGGGGATAAGGCAGCCCCAGCATTTT
d_gene: NA; abundance: NA; j_gene: TRBJ1-5; v_gene: TRBV20-1; CDR3aa: CSAKGGTQPQHF; CDR3nt: TGCAGTGCTAAGGGGGGGACACAGCCCCAGCATTTT
d_gene: NA; abundance: many; j_gene: TRBJ2-7; v_gene: TRBV28; CDR3aa: CASSPRVELYEQYF; CDR3nt: TGTGCCAGCAGTCCCAGGGTTGAGCTGTACGAGCAGTACTTC
d_gene: NA; abundance: many; j_gene: TRBJ2-7; v_gene: TRBV11-2; CDR3aa: CASSLGASTYEQYF; CDR3nt: TGTGCCAGCAGCTTAGGGGCTAGTACCTACGAGCAGTACTTC
d_gene: NA; abundance: many; j_gene: TRBJ1-1; v_gene: TRBV19; CDR3aa: CASSISGRFGAFF; CDR3nt: TGTGCCAGTAGTATCTCTGGACGGTTTGGAGCTTTCTTT
d_gene: NA; abundance: NA; j_gene: TRBJ1-3; v_gene: TRBV6-1; CDR3aa: CASRKEAAFYTIYF; CDR3nt: TGTGCCAGCAGAAAGGAGGCGGCCTTTTACACCATATATTTT
d_gene: NA; abundance: many; j_gene: TRBJ2-7; v_gene: TRBV5-6; CDR3aa: CASSLVNRFEQYF; CDR3nt: TGTGCCAGCAGCTTGGTTAACAGGTTCGAGCAGTACTTC
d_gene: NA; abundance: few; j_gene: TRBJ1-3; v_gene: TRBV30; CDR3aa: CAWSRRGFSGNTIYF; CDR3nt: TGTGCCTGGAGTCGACGGGGATTTTCTGGAAACACCATATATTTT
d_gene: TRBD1; abundance: many; j_gene: TRBJ2-7; v_gene: TRBV28; CDR3aa: CASSWGTGGAEQYF; CDR3nt: TGTGCCAGCAGCTGGGGGACAGGGGGTGCCGAGCAGTACTTC
d_gene: NA; abundance: NA; j_gene: TRBJ2-5; v_gene: TRBV6-1; CDR3aa: CASSELQYQETQYF; CDR3nt: TGTGCCAGCAGTGAATTGCAGTATCAAGAGACCCAGTACTTC
d_gene: TRBD2; abundance: many; j_gene: TRBJ2-7; v_gene: TRBV20-1; CDR3aa: CSARSPLAVSYEQYF; CDR3nt: TGCAGTGCTAGGAGTCCGCTAGCGGTCTCCTACGAGCAGTACTTC